One and the same sample provided the 27 T cell receptor beta chains below, sequenced in a study of T cell responses to AZD1222 COVID-19 vaccine (TCRdb year 2021). Library generation was performed with the immunoSEQ multiplex PCR assay. TCRdb obtained this table from immuneACCESS and retained in-frame rearrangements with V and J assigned. These tables miss some clones; where compared with another copy, unresolved V genes account for less than half of the shortfall, and the remainder is unexplained. The sample table holds roughly 100,000 clones, of which around 85% were seen once. The top ten hold 14% of the sample. The intended sense of this specimen's time point label: about 28 days (+/-7) after the second vaccine dose. This sample comprised peripheral blood, obtained 28 days after the second AZD1222 dose. The source is an adult who received the AZD1222 COVID-19 vaccine.

The chain links TRBV7-3 to TRBJ1-2; 9 bases are a match to TRBD1. CDR3 length: 18 residues. V dropped 0 bases and J dropped 3; count of bases not matched to a gene: 11. Germline V gene sequence: CDR1 SGHTA, CDR2 FQGTGA. This chain's CDR3 is CASSLTAHRGRLDYGYTF. The CDR3 DNA reads TGTGCCAGCAGCTTAACGGCTCACAGGGGGCGCCTTGACTATGGCTACACCTTC.

J is TRBJ2-2 and V is TRBV11-2, with D hard to call. The germline V and J ends were trimmed by 8 bases and 3 bases, with 10 bases remaining between them. CDR1 is SGHAT and CDR2 is FQNNGV in the germline V gene. This CDR3 spans 13 amino acids. The CDR3, as DNA: TGTGCCAGCCTGGGGTCGGACACCGGGGAGCTGTTTTTT. This translates into CASLGSDTGELFF.

The chain combines TRBV2 with TRBJ1-5; TRBD1 aligns across 8 bases. Germline assignment: CDR1 SNHLY and CDR2 FYNNEI. The CDR3 is 16 residues long. V shed 4 bases and J 3 bases; nucleotides not matched to a gene: 8. The CDR3 here is CASSVITGGFNQPQHF. CDR3 coding DNA: TGTGCCAGCAGTGTAATAACAGGGGGTTTCAATCAGCCCCAGCATTTT. The entire variable domain, with the rest obtained from reference TRBV2 and TRBJ1-5, is as follows: EPEVTQTPSHQVTQMGQEVILRCVPISNHLYFYWYRQILGQKVEFLVSFYNNEISEKSEIFDDQFSVERPDGSNFTLKIRSTKLEDSAMYFCASSVITGGFNQPQHFGDGTRLSIL.

The chain carries TRBV5-1 and TRBJ1-4; D gene ambiguous. Germline V gives CDR1 SGHRS, CDR2 YFSETQ. This CDR3 comprises 15 residues. V dropped 1 base and J dropped 2 bases, with 9 bases sitting between them. For the CDR3, the DNA is TGCGCCAGCAGCTTGACCCGCGCGACTAATGAAAAACTGTTTTTT. Its translation: CASSLTRATNEKLFF.

The chain's CDR3 is CASTSQGAVQYF. In DNA form, the CDR3 reads TGTGCCAGCACCTCACAGGGGGCAGTGCAGTACTTC. V is TRBV11-3 and J is TRBJ2-7; 9 nucleotides line up with TRBD1. The CDR3 spans 12 residues. Germline values: CDR1 SGHNT, CDR2 YENEEA. V shed 7 bases and J 9 bases; nucleotides not matched to a gene: 7. Full variable domain (remainder filled in from reference TRBV11-3 and TRBJ2-7): EAGVVQSPRYKIIEKKQPVAFWCNPISGHNTLYWYLQNLGQGPELLIRYENEEAVDDSQLPKDRFSAERLKGVDSTLKIQPAELGDSAVYLCASTSQGAVQYFGPGTRLTVT.

About this clone itself: In the same sample, other DNA sequences code for this CDR3. This chain joins TRBV5-1 and TRBJ1-6; D unresolved. There are 15 residues in the CDR3. Germline V lookup: CDR1 SGHRS, CDR2 YFSETQ. Trimming stripped 0 bases from V and 0 bases from J, with 4 bases between. This CDR3 reads CASSLAGSYNSPLHF. For the CDR3, the DNA is TGCGCCAGCAGCTTGGCAGGCTCCTATAATTCACCCCTCCACTTT.

This chain connects TRBV28 to TRBJ2-7; 9 bases agree with TRBD1. The CDR3 sequence is 14 residues long. CDR1 MDHEN and CDR2 SYDVKM come from the germline V gene. The V and J ends lost 3 bases and 3 bases, in that order; junction bases with no gene match: 3. The CDR3 DNA is TGTGCCAGCAGTTTTGGGACAGGGTTCTACGAGCAGTACTTC. Amino acids: CASSFGTGFYEQYF.

This clone was recorded only once. V and J are TRBV6-5 and TRBJ1-3; D may be TRBD1 (5 bases). The CDR3 consists of 15 residues. V lost 6 bases to trimming and J lost 1 base, with 13 bases between them. Germline CDR1 MNHEY, CDR2 SVGAGI. CDR3 sequence (DNA): TGTGCCAGCAGCGATTTGACAGCGTCTGGAAACACCATATATTTT. Encoded protein: CASSDLTASGNTIYF.

This clone was counted a few times. The chain uses TRBV5-6 and TRBJ2-1; no definite D call. Trimming left V 4 bases short and J 8 bases short, with 13 bases between. The CDR3 is made up of 13 amino acids. Germline V gene data show CDR1 as SGHDT and CDR2 as YYEEEE. As DNA, the CDR3 is TGTGCCAGCAGCCCGCCGTATCTTGATGAGCAGTTCTTC. Its protein product is CASSPPYLDEQFF.

The rearrangement joins TRBV6-2 or TRBV6-3 to TRBJ1-2; D is undetermined. Germline V gene data show CDR1 as MNHEY and CDR2 as SVGEGT. The CDR3 has 13 amino acids. Trimming shortened V by 6 bases and J by 8 bases, and 16 bases separated the two germline ends. CDR3 nucleotide sequence: TGTGCCAGCAGCTTCGACACCCCGGTGGGCTACACCTTC. Protein: CASSFDTPVGYTF.

This chain uses TRBV4-1 with TRBJ1-1; 7 nucleotides match TRBD1. CDR1 is MGHRA, CDR2 YSYEKL, per germline. Trimming took 1 base from V and 4 from J; bases not matched to a gene: 9. This CDR3 contains 16 residues. For the CDR3, the DNA is TGCGCCAGCAGCCAAGTCCTGACAGGGATGATCACTGAAGCTTTCTTT. This codes for CASSQVLTGMITEAFF.

The chain combines TRBV7-9 with TRBJ2-3; the D gene is possibly TRBD2 (6 bases). This CDR3 comprises 15 residues. Per germline, CDR1 SEHNR and CDR2 FQNEAQ (reference sequence). Trimming removed 5 bases at V and 4 bases at J, with 16 bases between. CDR3 DNA: TGTGCCAGCAGCCTCACGGGCGGGGAGGCAGATACGCAGTATTTT. This translates into CASSLTGGEADTQYF. The full variable domain, rest sourced from reference TRBV7-9 and TRBJ2-3, is DTGVSQNPRHKITKRGQNVTFRCDPISEHNRLYWYRQTLGQGPEFLTYFQNEAQLEKSRLLSDRFSAERPKGSFSTLEIQRTEQGDSAMYLCASSLTGGEADTQYFGPGTRLTVL.

This clone was detected once. This CDR3 is CASSPGTDYGYTF. The CDR3, as DNA: TGTGCCAGCAGCCCCGGGACCGACTATGGCTACACCTTC. The rearrangement links TRBV3-1 (or the pseudogene TRBV3-2) to TRBJ1-2; weak D call: TRBD1 (5 bases). Trimming removed 4 bases from V and 3 bases from J, with 9 bases in between. CDR3 size: 13 residues. Germline V lookup: CDR1 LGHDT, CDR2 YNNKEL (reference sequence).

The chain combines TRBV27 with TRBJ1-5, with TRBD1 as a possible D gene (6 bases). This CDR3 contains 14 residues. V lost 3 bases to trimming and J lost 4 bases, with 10 bases between them. Germline CDR1 MNHEY, CDR2 SMNVEV (reference sequence). The CDR3 nucleotides are TGTGCCAGCAGTTTCCAAGGGGGTAATCAGCCCCAGCATTTT. Its protein is CASSFQGGNQPQHF.

The chain has TRBV7-6 and TRBJ2-1, with 8 bases fitting TRBD1. The CDR3 consists of 16 residues. Germline values: CDR1 SGHVS, CDR2 FNYEAQ. Trimming at V came to 5 bases and at J to 7 bases, leaving 13 bases not matched to a gene. For the CDR3, the DNA is TGTGCCAGCAGCCCTACGCCCAGGACAGGGAGGAATGAGCAGTTCTTC. Amino acid sequence: CASSPTPRTGRNEQFF.

The V call is TRBV11-2, the J call TRBJ1-1; no clear D. The CDR3 is 13 residues long. With 3 bases removed from V and 4 bases from J, the gap between germline ends came to 9 bases. Germline V gives CDR1 SGHAT, CDR2 FQNNGV. The CDR3 sequence: CASSFSRATEAFF. As DNA, the CDR3 is TGTGCCAGCAGCTTTTCCCGGGCCACTGAAGCTTTCTTT.

Here the CDR3 DNA reads TGTGCCAGCAGTATCCTTGGGGAGCTGTTTTTT. Protein sequence: CASSILGELFF. This chain joins TRBV6-5 and TRBJ2-2; D not resolved. This CDR3 has 11 residues. Germline V lookup: CDR1 MNHEY, CDR2 SVGAGI. Trimming removed 5 bases at V and 8 bases at J, with 6 bases between.

The genes are TRBV1 and TRBJ1-1. TRBV1 is recorded as a pseudogene. The CDR3 consists of 14 residues. CDR3 DNA: TGCACCAGAATGACCCGGCCCGCAAACGATGAAGCTTTCTTT. Translating gives CTRMTRPANDEAFF.

This clone was counted only a few times. This sample includes further DNA sequences coding for the same CDR3. The chain carries TRBV7-3 and TRBJ2-2; D uncertain. V was cut by 3 bases and J by 6 bases, with 5 bases left in between. Germline V CDR1 and CDR2: SGHTA, FQGTGA. This CDR3 spans 12 amino acids. The CDR3 is CASSFGAGELFF. The CDR3 DNA reads TGTGCCAGCAGCTTTGGGGCCGGGGAGCTGTTTTTT.

V gene TRBV7-9 combines with J gene TRBJ1-5; 8 nucleotides line up with TRBD1. V shed 5 bases, J shed 3 bases, and the junction held 6 bases outside the gene matches. Germline V gene sequence: CDR1 SEHNR, CDR2 FQNEAQ (reference sequence). The length of the CDR3 is 15 residues. CDR3 in DNA: TGTGCCAGCAGCGAGACAGGGGACTCCAATCAGCCCCAGCATTTT. Residues: CASSETGDSNQPQHF.

This clone has just one count. J is TRBJ1-4 and V is TRBV15; perhaps TRBD1 as D (5 bases). This CDR3 spans 15 amino acids. The V end was cut by 6 bases, the J end by 1 base, with 12 bases between. CDR1 and CDR2 from the germline V gene are LNHNV and YYDKDF (reference sequence). The CDR3 sequence: CATSRWGGTNEKLFF. The CDR3 DNA is TGTGCCACCAGTAGGTGGGGGGGAACTAATGAAAAACTGTTTTTT.

The CDR3 region is CASSKFVRTGCLSNQPQHF. The CDR3 nucleotides are TGTGCCAGCAGCAAATTCGTTCGGACAGGGTGCCTCTCCAATCAGCCCCAGCATTTT. V gene TRBV21-1 combines with J gene TRBJ1-5; TRBD1, the D gene given by the table, was not confirmed from the DNA. TRBV21-1 is termed a pseudogene. The CDR3 totals 19 residues.

This chain joins TRBV2 and TRBJ2-1, with 10 bases aligning to TRBD2. The ends lost 4 bases at V and 6 bases at J; junction bases unmatched: 12. The CDR3 runs 17 residues. The germline V gene encodes CDR1 SNHLY and CDR2 FYNNEI. CDR3 sequence reads: CASSGYRPSGGPNEQFF. The CDR3 region has the DNA TGTGCCAGCAGTGGCTATCGGCCTAGCGGGGGTCCCAATGAGCAGTTCTTC.

Regarding this clone: Other DNA sequences of this sample code for an identical CDR3. The V and J genes are TRBV18 and TRBJ2-2; 9 bases align to TRBD1. The CDR3 consists of 16 residues. Germline V gene sequence: CDR1 KGHSH, CDR2 LQKENI. The junction had 6 bases not matched to a gene; V was cut back by 6 bases and J by 1 base. CDR3 protein: CASSPPGQGNTGELFF. The CDR3 DNA reads TGTGCCAGCTCGCCCCCGGGACAGGGGAACACCGGGGAGCTGTTTTTT.

The chain combines TRBV3-1 (or the pseudogene TRBV3-2) with TRBJ1-1; no clear D gene. The V gene lost 4 bases and the J gene lost 5 bases, with 11 bases spanning the gap. The CDR3 contains 13 residues. The germline V gene has CDR1 LGHDT and CDR2 YNNKEL (reference sequence). The CDR3 loop is CASSLIGGTEAFF. In DNA, the CDR3 is TGTGCCAGCAGCCTTATAGGTGGAACTGAAGCTTTCTTT.

Only one count was recorded for this clone. This chain joins TRBV10-1 and TRBJ2-7; D gene ambiguous. The CDR3 is 14 residues long. With 2 bases removed from V and 5 bases from J, the gap between germline ends came to 13 bases. CDR1 and CDR2 (germline): WNHNN, SYGVQD (reference sequence). The CDR3 reads CASSEEGQKHEQYF. In nucleotides, the CDR3 is TGCGCCAGCAGTGAGGAAGGGCAGAAGCACGAGCAGTACTTC.

The V gene is TRBV6-6, the J gene TRBJ2-1, with 10 bases fitting TRBD1. Unmatched junction bases numbered 11, after V lost 6 bases and J lost 9 bases. The V gene's germline CDR1 is MNHNY and CDR2 SVGAGI (reference sequence). The CDR3 sequence is 15 residues long. The CDR3 DNA reads TGTGCCAGCAGCTCAGCCGGGACAGGGGTTGGTGAGCAGTTCTTC. Protein sequence: CASSSAGTGVGEQFF.